This entry lists 3 T cell receptor beta chains sequenced from one sample in a study of cytomegalovirus exposure and HLA in healthy donors. The PCR contained 60 Vbeta and 13 Jbeta primers. TCRdb's table, derived via immunoSEQ multiplex PCR, lists solely in-frame clones and lacks some. The sample contains roughly 140,000 clones, roughly 80% of which appear only once. Material for sequencing was PBMCs. These receptors all stem from a man aged 35 to 55 in good health and CMV-seropositive.

V gene TRBV27 combines with J gene TRBJ1-5; D unresolved. V lost 1 base, J lost 0 bases, and 4 bases lay in between. There are 14 residues in the CDR3. Per germline, CDR1 MNHEY and CDR2 SMNVEV (reference sequence). The CDR3 region has the DNA TGTGCCAGCAGTTTATTTTATAGCAATCAGCCCCAGCATTTT. Its translation: CASSLFYSNQPQHF.

CDR3 loop: CASSYFRGGLIHTQYF. In nucleotides, the CDR3 is TGTGCCAGCAGTTACTTCCGCGGGGGGCTTATCCATACGCAGTATTTT. The chain couples TRBV6-5 to TRBJ2-3; 8 nucleotides match TRBD2. The germline gives CDR1 MNHEY, CDR2 SVGAGI. The length of the CDR3 is 16 residues. J lost 7 bases, V lost 1 base, and 10 bases had no gene match.

Turning to this clone: Germline is not matched at one junction end, which may reflect a read error. The chain joins TRBV7-9 to TRBJ2-7; 7 nucleotides line up with TRBD1. Germline-derived CDR1 and CDR2 are SEHNR and FQNEAQ (reference sequence). CDR3 length: 12 residues. The CDR3 region is CSSSLVQGEQYF. The DNA of the CDR3 is TGTTCCAGCAGCTTAGTACAGGGGGAGCAGTACTTC.